This T cell receptor beta chain was sequenced in a study of blood T cells in healthy people across ages. Primers used in a second PCR of about 6 to 11 cycles were a sample-barcoded 5' primer and a J-beta primer mix. In TCRdb, the 5' RACE reads were re-called with MiXCR into one record per CDR3 protein. The sample records about 580,000 distinct CDR3 sequences, roughly 48% being singletons. There are many counts of this clonotype. The V and J ends lost 6 bases and 0 bases respectively, with 9 bases between them. The CDR3 totals 13 residues. Germline CDR1 MDHEN, CDR2 SYDVKM. The TCR originated in a man aged 80 or over in good health. V and J are TRBV28 and TRBJ2-7, with TRBD2 as a possible D gene (5 bases). Sequencing used blood. CDR3 DNA: TGTGCCAGCAGCTCGGGGAGCTCCTACGAGCAGTACTTC. Translating gives CASSSGSSYEQYF.